The clone carrying this T cell receptor (beta chain) was detected a few times. The sample belongs to a study of T cells in Graves' hyperthyroidism and ophthalmopathy. The CDR3 contains 15 residues. Trimming shortened V by 5 bases and J by 3 bases, and 14 bases separated the two germline ends. The germline V gene encodes CDR1 LNHDA and CDR2 SQIVND (reference sequence). Amplified regions were TCR beta CDR3 sequences from RNA transcripts. Researchers ran a first-round RT-PCR on the TCR CDR3 using the HTBI primer set. Each CDR3 protein gets one entry after TCRdb re-called the multiplex PCR reads with MiXCR. The data show some 380,000 distinct CDR3 sequences, approximately 15% seen once.

The sequence derives from a man under 40 with Graves' hyperthyroidism that later progressed to Graves' ophthalmopathy. The specimen was blood. The chain has TRBV19 and TRBJ1-3; D is uncertain. This chain's CDR3 is CASSASPASGNTIYF. Here the CDR3 DNA reads TGTGCCAGTAGTGCGTCTCCTGCAAGTGGAAACACCATATATTTT.